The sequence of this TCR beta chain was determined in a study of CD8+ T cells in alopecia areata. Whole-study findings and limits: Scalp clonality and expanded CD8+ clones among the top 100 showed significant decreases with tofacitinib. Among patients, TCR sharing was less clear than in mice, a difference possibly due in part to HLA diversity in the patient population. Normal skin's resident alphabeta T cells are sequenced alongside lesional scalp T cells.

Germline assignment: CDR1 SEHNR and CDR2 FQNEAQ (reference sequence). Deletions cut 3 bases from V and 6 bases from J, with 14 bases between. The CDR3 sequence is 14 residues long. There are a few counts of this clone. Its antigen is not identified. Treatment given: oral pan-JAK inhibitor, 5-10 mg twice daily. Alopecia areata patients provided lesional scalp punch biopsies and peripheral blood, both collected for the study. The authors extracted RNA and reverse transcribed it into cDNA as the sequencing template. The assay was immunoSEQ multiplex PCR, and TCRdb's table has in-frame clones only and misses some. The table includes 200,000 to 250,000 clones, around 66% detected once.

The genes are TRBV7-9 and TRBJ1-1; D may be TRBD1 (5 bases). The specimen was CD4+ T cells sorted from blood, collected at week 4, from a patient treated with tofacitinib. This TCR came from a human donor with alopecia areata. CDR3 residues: CASSFSGASAEAFF. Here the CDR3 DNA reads TGTGCCAGCAGCTTCTCTGGGGCGTCAGCTGAAGCTTTCTTT.